This is a list of T cell receptor beta chains from one sample in a study of OX40 agonist ivuxolimab in advanced cancers. This table comes from immunoSEQ multiplex PCR, and its TCRdb copy is limited to in-frame clones, with some not included. The table shows around 70,000 clones, with over 80% occurring only once. The sample in question was CD4+ or CD8+ T cells sorted from blood, obtained in a trial of the OX40 agonist ivuxolimab. These receptors were collected from an adult with an advanced solid tumor such as melanoma, head and neck, liver or kidney cancer. Each CDR3 is given with its conserved first and last residue. Fields, in order: V gene, D gene, clone size, J gene, CDR3 protein, CDR3 DNA. D genes are given only for firm matches. Clone size, where shown, is once, few, many, or a class for clones that have expanded.

TRBV6-5	.	.	TRBJ2-2	CAARTLHTGELFF	TGTGCCGCTAGGACGCTCCACACCGGGGAGCTGTTTTTT
TRBV7-9	.	.	TRBJ1-4	CASSLEIVHASEKLFF	TGTGCCAGCAGCTTAGAGATCGTACACGCAAGTGAAAAACTGTTTTTT
TRBV30	.	.	TRBJ1-6	CAWSVEAINSPLHF	TGTGCCTGGAGTGTAGAGGCAATCAATTCACCCCTCCACTTT
TRBV29-1	TRBD2	.	TRBJ2-3	CSVQTSGGGTDTQYF	TGCAGCGTCCAGACTAGCGGGGGGGGCACAGATACGCAGTATTTT
TRBV6-5	.	.	TRBJ1-5	CASSYSPNQPQHF	TGTGCCAGCAGTTACTCGCCTAATCAGCCCCAGCATTTT
TRBV18	.	.	TRBJ2-7	CASSPGVAASPEQYF	TGTGCCAGCTCACCTGGCGTGGCGGCGAGCCCCGAGCAGTACTTC
TRBV7-9	TRBD2	.	TRBJ2-5	CASSRRGLAGAETQYF	TGTGCCAGCAGCAGAAGAGGACTAGCGGGAGCGGAGACCCAGTACTTC
TRBV6-5	.	.	TRBJ2-1	CASLTGNEQFF	TGTGCCAGCTTGACAGGCAATGAGCAGTTCTTC
TRBV28	.	.	TRBJ1-5	CASRWADSNQPQHF	TGTGCCAGCAGGTGGGCCGATAGCAATCAGCCCCAGCATTTT
TRBV18	.	few	TRBJ1-5	CASSPLRAASSNQPQHF	TGTGCCAGCTCACCTTTAAGGGCCGCCTCAAGCAATCAGCCCCAGCATTTT
TRBV19	TRBD1	.	TRBJ1-2	CASSSRTGSAYGYTF	TGTGCCAGTAGTTCCCGGACAGGGAGTGCCTATGGCTACACCTTC
TRBV6-1	.	.	TRBJ1-6	CASSEIGGHNSPLHF	TGTGCCAGCAGTGAAATAGGGGGGCATAATTCACCCCTCCACTTT
TRBV6-5	.	.	TRBJ1-1	CASSSPGHPEAFF	TGTGCCAGCAGTTCCCCGGGACACCCCGAAGCTTTCTTT
TRBV5-5	TRBD1	.	TRBJ1-2	CASSAQGGDYGYTF	TGTGCCAGCAGCGCCCAGGGGGGTGACTATGGCTACACCTTC
TRBV18	.	.	TRBJ1-2	CASSPVGSGGGDGYTF	TGTGCCAGCTCACCAGTGGGGTCCGGGGGCGGAGATGGCTACACCTTC
TRBV5-1	.	.	TRBJ2-2	CASSLGGRVGTGELFF	TGCGCCAGCAGCTTGGGGGGGCGAGTTGGGACCGGGGAGCTGTTTTTT
TRBV5-1	.	.	TRBJ1-5	CASSLVAGNQPQHF	TGCGCCAGCAGCTTGGTGGCAGGGAATCAGCCCCAGCATTTT
TRBV11-2	.	.	TRBJ2-7	CASSLRVSYEQYF	TGTGCCAGCAGCCTCAGGGTGTCCTACGAGCAGTACTTC
TRBV6-4	TRBD1	.	TRBJ1-1	CASRSDRGDTEAFF	TGTGCCAGCAGGTCGGACAGGGGTGACACTGAAGCTTTCTTT
TRBV6-6	.	.	TRBJ1-2	CASSDRYGYTF	TGTGCCAGCAGTGACCGCTATGGCTACACCTTC
TRBV18	TRBD1	.	TRBJ2-7	CASSPAGTGVHEQYF	TGTGCCAGCTCACCAGCCGGGACAGGGGTGCACGAGCAGTACTTC
TRBV10-3	.	.	TRBJ2-7	CAISGVGGSRYEQYF	TGTGCCATCAGTGGGGTAGGTGGGAGCCGATACGAGCAGTACTTC
TRBV7-6	TRBD1	.	TRBJ1-5	CASSLEGAGNQPQHF	TGTGCCAGCAGCTTAGAGGGGGCGGGCAATCAGCCCCAGCATTTT
TRBV29-1	TRBD1	.	TRBJ2-3	CSVEDRVRTDTQYF	TGCAGCGTCGAGGACAGGGTTCGGACAGATACGCAGTATTTT
TRBV30	.	.	TRBJ2-7	CAWNIGGYEQYF	TGTGCCTGGAATATTGGGGGCTACGAGCAGTACTTC
TRBV5-4	TRBD1	few	TRBJ1-2	CASSGGTGRFSYTF	TGTGCCAGCAGCGGGGGGACAGGCAGGTTTAGTTACACCTTC
TRBV18	.	.	TRBJ1-2	CASSPGTPYGYTF	TGTGCCAGCTCACCAGGGACGCCCTATGGCTACACCTTC
TRBV6-6	TRBD1	.	TRBJ1-1	CASTNRGRMNTEAFF	TGTGCCAGCACCAACAGGGGGCGGATGAACACTGAAGCTTTCTTT
TRBV4-1	.	.	TRBJ1-1	CASSQAGGTRGEAFF	TGCGCCAGCAGCCAGGCGGGGGGCACCCGGGGTGAAGCTTTCTTT
TRBV5-1	.	.	TRBJ2-3	CASSLYGADTQYF	TGCGCCAGCAGCTTATACGGAGCAGATACGCAGTATTTT
TRBV30	.	.	TRBJ2-7	CAWSVAKIGQYF	TGTGCCTGGAGTGTTGCAAAAATTGGGCAGTACTTC
TRBV30	TRBD2	.	TRBJ2-5	CAWSVVTSGRQETQYF	TGTGCCTGGAGTGTTGTAACTAGCGGGAGACAAGAGACCCAGTACTTC
TRBV6-1	.	.	TRBJ1-3	CASSDASFTGNTIYF	TGTGCCAGCAGTGACGCCAGTTTCACTGGAAACACCATATATTTT
TRBV6-6	.	.	TRBJ1-6	CASWLGSYNSPLHF	TGTGCCAGCTGGCTGGGGTCCTATAATTCACCCCTCCACTTT
TRBV4-2	.	.	TRBJ1-2	CASSLRQGGVGYGYTF	TGTGCCAGCAGCCTTCGGCAGGGAGGAGTAGGCTATGGCTACACCTTC
TRBV6-6	TRBD1	.	TRBJ1-5	CASSYRTGYQPQHF	TGTGCCAGCAGTTACCGGACAGGGTACCAGCCCCAGCATTTT
TRBV14	TRBD1	.	TRBJ2-1	CASSPFGTGGYERNEQFF	TGTGCCAGCAGCCCTTTTGGGACAGGAGGTTATGAGAGGAATGAGCAGTTCTTC
TRBV7-6	.	.	TRBJ2-2	CASSLYGVGVPNTGELFF	TGTGCCAGCAGCTTGTACGGGGTCGGAGTACCGAACACCGGGGAGCTGTTTTTT
TRBV7-3	TRBD2	.	TRBJ2-3	CASSSGLANADTQYF	TGTGCCAGCAGCTCCGGACTAGCGAATGCAGATACGCAGTATTTT
TRBV5-1	.	.	TRBJ2-2	CASSFTASNTGELFF	TGCGCCAGCAGCTTTACTGCTTCGAACACCGGGGAGCTGTTTTTT
TRBV19	.	once	TRBJ2-5	CASRETRQETQYF	TGTGCCAGTAGGGAGACTAGACAAGAGACCCAGTACTTC
TRBV7-9	TRBD1	.	TRBJ1-5	CASSRQGSDQPQHF	TGTGCCAGCAGCAGACAGGGAAGCGACCAGCCCCAGCATTTT
TRBV5-1	TRBD1	.	TRBJ1-2	CASSTRTGYGYTF	TGCGCCAGCAGCACCCGGACAGGGTATGGCTACACCTTC
TRBV30	.	.	TRBJ1-1	CAWSQTGRRDTEAFF	TGTGCCTGGAGTCAAACAGGGAGGAGAGACACTGAAGCTTTCTTT
TRBV7-6	TRBD2	.	TRBJ2-4	CASSFPGGIQYF	TGTGCCAGCAGCTTCCCCGGGGGGATTCAGTACTTC
TRBV9	.	.	TRBJ1-1	CASSVDTNTEAFF	TGTGCCAGCAGCGTAGACACGAACACTGAAGCTTTCTTT
TRBV11-2	.	.	TRBJ2-5	CASSLAGGRVETQYF	TGTGCCAGCAGCTTAGCTGGGGGGCGCGTGGAGACCCAGTACTTC
TRBV9	TRBD1	few	TRBJ1-2	CASSAGGQSHYGYTF	TGTGCCAGCAGCGCGGGGGGACAGAGCCACTATGGCTACACCTTC
TRBV7-2	TRBD1	.	TRBJ1-1	CASSLDRDSKTFF	TGTGCCAGCAGCTTAGACCGGGACAGTAAGACTTTCTTT
TRBV2	.	.	TRBJ1-1	CASSESTLNTEAFF	TGTGCCAGCAGTGAAAGCACCCTGAACACTGAAGCTTTCTTT
TRBV7-3	.	.	TRBJ2-3	CASSSSRSTDTQYF	TGTGCCAGCAGCTCCTCTAGGTCTACAGATACGCAGTATTTT
TRBV19	TRBD2	.	TRBJ2-7	CASSLGIAGAIEQYF	TGTGCCAGTAGTCTGGGGATAGCGGGAGCGATCGAGCAGTACTTC
TRBV5-5	TRBD2	once	TRBJ2-1	CASGGRAGNEQFF	TGTGCCAGCGGAGGGAGGGCAGGGAATGAGCAGTTCTTC
TRBV27	TRBD2	.	TRBJ2-1	CASNPLAGHEQFF	TGTGCCAGCAACCCACTAGCGGGGCATGAGCAGTTCTTC
TRBV19	TRBD1	.	TRBJ2-7	CASSSQGFAYEQYF	TGTGCCAGTAGTTCACAGGGGTTTGCCTACGAGCAGTACTTC
TRBV4-2	TRBD2	.	TRBJ2-3	CASSQGWVAGDLSTDTQYF	TGTGCCAGCAGCCAAGGATGGGTAGCGGGGGATCTTAGCACAGATACGCAGTATTTT
TRBV4-3	.	.	TRBJ1-4	CASSHARTATNEKLFF	TGCGCCAGCAGCCATGCTAGGACAGCAACTAATGAAAAACTGTTTTTT
TRBV7-2	.	.	TRBJ1-5	CASSLGILQPQHF	TGTGCCAGCAGCTTAGGAATCCTTCAGCCCCAGCATTTT
TRBV5-1	TRBD1	.	TRBJ1-1	CASSLAGTGNTEAFF	TGCGCCAGCAGCTTGGCCGGGACAGGGAACACTGAAGCTTTCTTT
TRBV19	.	.	TRBJ1-1	CASSIGWGPGESDTEAFF	TGTGCCAGTAGTATAGGTTGGGGGCCGGGGGAGTCTGACACTGAAGCTTTCTTT